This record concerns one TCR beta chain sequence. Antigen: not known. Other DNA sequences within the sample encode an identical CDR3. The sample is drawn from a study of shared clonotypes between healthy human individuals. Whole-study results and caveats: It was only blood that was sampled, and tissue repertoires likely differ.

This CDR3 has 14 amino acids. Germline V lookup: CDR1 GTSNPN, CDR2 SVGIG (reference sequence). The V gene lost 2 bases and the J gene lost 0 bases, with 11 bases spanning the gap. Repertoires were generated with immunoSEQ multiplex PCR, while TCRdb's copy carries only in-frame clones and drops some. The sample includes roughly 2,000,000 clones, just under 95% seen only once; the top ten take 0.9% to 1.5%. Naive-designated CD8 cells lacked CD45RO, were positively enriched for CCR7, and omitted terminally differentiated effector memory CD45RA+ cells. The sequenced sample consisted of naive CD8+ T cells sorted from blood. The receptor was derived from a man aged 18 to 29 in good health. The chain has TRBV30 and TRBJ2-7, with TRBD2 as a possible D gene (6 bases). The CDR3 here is CAWSLSGSSYEQYF. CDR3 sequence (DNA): TGTGCCTGGAGTCTTAGCGGTTCCTCCTACGAGCAGTACTTC.